The 11 T cell receptor beta chains in this list originate from one sample, sequenced in a study of cytomegalovirus exposure and HLA in healthy donors. PCR primers comprised 60 Vbeta and 13 Jbeta primers. Profiling relied on immunoSEQ multiplex PCR, and the TCRdb table lists in-frame clones only, not all of them. The top ten hold 1.8% of the sample, which has 100,000 to 150,000 clones, around 84% seen once. The sequencing sample was made of PBMCs. All receptors derive from a man between 18 and 35 years old in good health and CMV-seronegative.

The genes are TRBV11-2 and TRBJ2-2; 8 nucleotides agree with TRBD2. CDR3 length equals 15 residues. The V and J ends lost 6 bases and 1 base, in that order; junction bases with no gene match: 4. Germline CDR1 is SGHAT and CDR2 is FQNNGV. The CDR3 loop is CASSRGGVNTGELFF. The CDR3 DNA sequence: TGTGCCAGCAGTCGGGGGGGGGTGAACACCGGGGAGCTGTTTTTT.

The V and J genes are TRBV5-1 and TRBJ1-2, with 7 bases identical to TRBD1. With V trimmed by 1 base and J by 7 bases, 1 base remained unmatched. CDR3 length: 12 residues. The germline V gene has CDR1 SGHRS and CDR2 YFSETQ. The CDR3, as DNA: TGCGCCAGCAGCTTGACAGGGGCTGGCTACACCTTC. This encodes CASSLTGAGYTF.

CDR3 in DNA: TGTGCCAGCAGCTTGAGAGCGGGGCCCCAAGAGACCCAGTACTTC. It translates to CASSLRAGPQETQYF. The chain combines TRBV5-4 with TRBJ2-5, with 7 bases that match TRBD2. J lost 1 base, V lost 1 base, and 4 bases had no gene match. Germline V CDR1 and CDR2: SGHNT, YYREEE (reference sequence). The CDR3 runs 15 residues.

The CDR3 DNA sequence: TGTGCCAGTACCCAACAGGGGACAGATACGCAGTATTTT. Translation: CASTQQGTDTQYF. The chain carries TRBV19 and TRBJ2-3, with TRBD1 matching 7 bases. The germline CDR1 and CDR2 sequences are LNHDA and SQIVND (reference sequence). The ends lost 7 bases at V and 3 bases at J; junction bases unmatched: 4. The CDR3 covers 13 residues.

The rearrangement joins TRBV2 to TRBJ1-3; 7 bases are shared with TRBD1. This CDR3 contains 16 residues. V was pared by 6 bases and J by 5 bases, with 13 bases of the junction left unmatched. Per germline, CDR1 SNHLY and CDR2 FYNNEI. The CDR3 nucleotides are TGTGCCAGCAGGAACAGGGGCCTTGTGGGAAGAAACACCATATATTTT. Translating it yields CASRNRGLVGRNTIYF.

The rearrangement uses TRBV4-1 and TRBJ2-1, with D possibly matching TRBD2 (6 bases). The CDR3 is 19 residues long. V lost 0 bases and J 4 bases, leaving 22 bases between the germline ends. The germline V gene has CDR1 MGHRA and CDR2 YSYEKL. CDR3 protein: CASSQEPILGDWAYNEQFF. CDR3 DNA: TGCGCCAGCAGCCAAGAACCTATCTTAGGGGACTGGGCTTACAATGAGCAGTTCTTC.

This clone was seen a few times. The chain combines TRBV6-6 with TRBJ2-3; 7 nucleotides line up with TRBD1. CDR1 is MNHNY, CDR2 SVGAGI, per germline (reference sequence). The trim removed 1 base at V and 2 bases at J, leaving 3 bases unmatched. This CDR3 spans 15 amino acids. For the CDR3, the DNA is TGTGCCAGCAGTTACTTGACAGGGACCACAGATACGCAGTATTTT. This encodes CASSYLTGTTDTQYF.

The rearrangement uses TRBV6-5 and TRBJ1-1, with a weak D call TRBD1 (6 bases). Germline assignment: CDR1 MNHEY and CDR2 SVGAGI. CDR3 size: 13 residues. Trimming stripped 5 bases from V and 1 base from J, with 8 bases between. The CDR3: CASSVTGNTEAFF. In nucleotides, the CDR3 is TGTGCCAGCAGTGTGACAGGGAACACTGAAGCTTTCTTT.

The genes are TRBV7-2 and TRBJ1-2; 7 bases line up with TRBD1. Per the germline V gene, CDR1 is SGHTA and CDR2 is FQGNSA. CDR3 length: 13 residues. Germline trimming cut 5 bases from V and 4 bases from J; bases unmatched to any gene: 4. The CDR3 DNA reads as TGTGCCAGCAGCCTGACAGGGACCTATGGCTACACCTTC. It encodes CASSLTGTYGYTF.

The chain uses TRBV2 and TRBJ2-7; weak D call: TRBD1 (5 bases). Germline CDR1 is SNHLY and CDR2 is FYNNEI. V was cut by 3 bases and J by 4 bases, with 10 bases left in between. The CDR3 sequence is 13 residues long. DNA for the CDR3: TGTGCCAGCAGTGACCAGGGTATATACGAGCAGTACTTC. Translated: CASSDQGIYEQYF.

This clone was found a few times. V usage is TRBV7-8 and J usage is TRBJ2-7; the D gene is possibly TRBD1 (6 bases). In germline, CDR1 is SGHVS, CDR2 FQNEAQ. V was clipped by 2 bases and J by 5 bases, with 13 bases between them. There are 14 residues in the CDR3. The CDR3 loop reads CASSLQGGRHEQYF. As DNA, the CDR3 is TGTGCCAGCAGCTTACAAGGGGGACGGCACGAGCAGTACTTC.